Here is one T cell receptor (beta chain) with its context. The antigen it recognizes is unknown. This specimen belongs to a study of T cells expressing NK-cell markers (dated by TCRdb to 2020 to 2022). Study-wide context: Three sorted T-cell subsets (CD3+CD56+NKG2C+, CD3+CD56+NKG2C- and CD3+CD56-NKG2C+) from several donors had their TCR beta-chain repertoires profiled. Randomly selected healthy volunteers, three men and five women, were used as the eight sequenced donors. Sequencing of the libraries produced 2 x 150 bp reads on Illumina HiSeq 2000/2500, MiSeq or NextSeq. Among the eight sequenced donors, seven were HCMV-seropositive and one was HCMV-seronegative.

The instrument was an Illumina HiSeq 2000. TCR beta cDNA libraries were made by 5'RACE template switching that added a universal primer site and unique molecular identifiers. Priming for cDNA synthesis came from the TCR beta constant segment, and two successive PCR amplification steps followed. For the original study's pipeline: MIGEC handled demultiplexing of the reads and grouping by UMI, while MiTCR was used to assemble and quantify clonotypes. To remove erroneous sequences, TCR cDNA sequences were retained only when supported by two or more reads. Downstream repertoire analysis used the tcR package, and clonotypes were matched across fractions by CDR3 nucleotide sequence plus V segment. VDJmatch was used to annotate antigen specificity against VDJdb, with one amino acid substitution in CDR3 permitted. Following TCRdb reprocessing, every CDR3 protein sequence forms one entry, and DNA is not provided. The V and J calls follow TCRdb's processing rather than the paper's. The sample table gives over 200,000 distinct CDR3 sequences. In total, the top ten clones hold approximately 0.39% of the sample.

A commercial ELISA kit detecting HCMV-specific IgG in serum was used to determine HCMV serostatus. Ficoll density gradient centrifugation was used to isolate peripheral blood mononuclear cells from blood. According to the germline V gene, CDR1 reads SGDLS and CDR2 reads YYNGEE. Reading from cysteine to phenylalanine, the CDR3 counts 15 amino acids. The DNA is not on file. Points the paper makes about the study in general: In over five donors, the dominant CD3+CD56+NKG2C+ clonotypes were found to rank among the top 10 CD8+ clonotypes and to make up about 1.0-8% of CD8+ T cells. Whether the expanded NKG2C-expressing T cell clones were specific for HCMV antigens was left unclear. Those dominant clonotypes were again the most abundant among CD3+CD56-NKG2C+ cells in a handful of donors, at about 28.3-65%.

This TCR came from a man between 18 and 35 years old in good health. Donor details come from another sample of the same person, matched by shared clones. Sequenced sample: blood T cells: a sorted CD56 or NKG2C T cell subset, CD4+ or CD8+ T cells, or bulk PBMC T cells (not recorded which). The sequence is built from TRBV9 and TRBJ2-7. The CDR3 is CASSPLAGGPYEQYF.